Below are 24 T cell receptor beta chains sequenced from a single sample in a study of vaccination effects on CD4 cells after COVID-19. Before sequencing took place, the ViraFEST assay used viral peptide pools to expand antigen-specific CD4+ T cells. Having been cultured for less than 13 days, the cells underwent CD4+ T cell isolation. All study participants received two doses of BNT162b2 or mRNA-1273 vaccine. TCRdb's table, derived via immunoSEQ multiplex PCR, lists solely in-frame clones and lacks some. The sample holds around 20,000 clones, 76% seen once. These receptors' antigens are unknown. Sequenced here: CD4+ T cells from PBMCs cultured with HCoV-229E spike peptides, sampled after COVID-19 vaccination. These receptors were collected from a human donor who received a COVID-19 vaccine.

This clone occurred once. This sequence joins TRBV6-5 and TRBJ2-5; weak D call: TRBD1 (6 bases). Trimming shortened V by 7 bases and J by 2 bases, and 17 bases separated the two germline ends. From germline, CDR1 is MNHEY and CDR2 SVGAGI. This CDR3 region has 15 residues. CDR3 amino acids: CASTRGGQTQETQYF. The CDR3, as DNA: TGTGCCAGCACTCGAGGGGGACAAACTCAAGAGACCCAGTACTTC.

V is TRBV7-2 and J is TRBJ1-2, with D possibly TRBD1 on 5 matching bases. V lost 0 bases and J 0 bases, leaving 8 bases between the germline ends. Germline CDR1 is SGHTA and CDR2 is FQGNSA. The CDR3 covers 15 residues. CDR3 residues: CASSLAPGANYGYTF. CDR3 nucleotide sequence: TGTGCCAGCAGCTTAGCTCCGGGGGCTAACTATGGCTACACCTTC. The variable domain in full, completed from reference TRBV7-2 and TRBJ1-2, reads GAGVSQSPSNKVTEKGKDVELRCDPISGHTALYWYRQSLGQGLEFLIYFQGNSAPDKSGLPSDRFSAERTGGSVSTLTIQRTQQEDSAVYLCASSLAPGANYGYTFGSGTRLTVV.

The J gene is TRBJ1-3, the V gene TRBV5-1, with D maybe TRBD1 (6 bases). V lost 2 bases and J 2 bases, leaving 14 bases between the germline ends. The CDR3 is 16 residues long. The germline CDR1 and CDR2 sequences are SGHRS and YFSETQ. DNA of the CDR3: TGCGCCAGCAGCTTTGGGGACGGGGGCGCTGGAAACACCATATATTTT. The encoded protein is CASSFGDGGAGNTIYF. Combining the CDR3 with reference TRBV5-1 and TRBJ1-3 gives the whole variable domain KAGVTQTPRYLIKTRGQQVTLSCSPISGHRSVSWYQQTPGQGLQFLFEYFSETQRNKGNFPGRFSGRQFSNSRSEMNVSTLELGDSALYLCASSFGDGGAGNTIYFGEGSWLTVV.

The chain is built from TRBV28 and TRBJ1-1; tentatively, D is TRBD1 (5 bases). Germline V gene sequence: CDR1 MDHEN, CDR2 SYDVKM. V lost 3 bases, J lost 8 bases, and 10 bases lay in between. This CDR3 is built from 12 residues. CDR3 bases: TGTGCCAGCAGTTTTCTGGGGCGGGAAGCTTTCTTT. Translated: CASSFLGREAFF.

The chain links TRBV5-1 to TRBJ2-5; no clear D gene. Germline-derived CDR1 and CDR2 are SGHRS and YFSETQ. The CDR3 loop spans 14 amino acids. The V end was cut by 0 bases, the J end by 1 base, with 7 bases between. The CDR3 DNA reads TGCGCCAGCAGCTTGGGCTTTAGCCAAGAGACCCAGTACTTC. Translated, it gives CASSLGFSQETQYF.

This rearrangement joins TRBV19 to TRBJ2-2; D is possibly TRBD1 (5 bases). V was cut by 4 bases and J by 0 bases, with 6 bases left in between. CDR1 LNHDA and CDR2 SQIVND come from the germline V gene (reference sequence). CDR3 size: 14 residues. The CDR3 reads CASSTGTNTGELFF. The CDR3 DNA is TGTGCCAGTAGTACAGGGACGAACACCGGGGAGCTGTTTTTT.

J is TRBJ1-1 and V is TRBV7-9; D not resolved. The CDR3 runs 15 residues. Germline CDR1 is SEHNR and CDR2 is FQNEAQ (reference sequence). Trimming shortened V by 1 base and J by 4 bases, and 13 bases separated the two germline ends. CDR3 protein: CASSLESILSTEAFF. The CDR3 DNA sequence: TGTGCCAGCAGCTTAGAGAGCATTCTTTCCACTGAAGCTTTCTTT.

The genes are TRBV6-4 and TRBJ1-4, with no clear D. The CDR3 runs to 14 residues. Germline CDR1 MRHNA, CDR2 SNTAGT. Trimming left V 4 bases short and J 0 bases short, with 6 bases between. DNA of the CDR3: TGTGCCAGCAGTGCGGACTCAACTAATGAAAAACTGTTTTTT. Protein product: CASSADSTNEKLFF.

This chain links TRBV25-1 with TRBJ2-1; 8 bases align to TRBD2. The J segment lost 9 bases and the V segment lost 5 bases, leaving 9 bases of the junction unmatched. Germline V lookup: CDR1 MGHDK, CDR2 SYGVNS. CDR3 length equals 14 residues. CDR3 sequence reads: CASSWGLGGVEQFF. The CDR3, as DNA: TGTGCCAGCAGTTGGGGACTAGGCGGTGTTGAGCAGTTCTTC.

In its sample, this clone was seen a few times. The CDR3 bases are TGTGCCAGCAGCCAAGTAGTTGCCACGTACTCTGGAAACACCATATATTTT. As protein: CASSQVVATYSGNTIYF. The chain employs TRBV3-1 (or the pseudogene TRBV3-2) and TRBJ1-3; D not certain. Trimming shortened V by 1 base and J by 0 bases, and 13 bases separated the two germline ends. The CDR3 totals 17 residues. Germline V gene data show CDR1 as LGHDT and CDR2 as YNNKEL (reference sequence).

This clone was detected only a few times. J is TRBJ1-2 and V is TRBV19; no clear D. The CDR3 runs to 11 residues. Trimming removed 5 bases from V and 1 base from J, with 2 bases in between. Per the germline V gene, CDR1 is LNHDA and CDR2 is SQIVND (reference sequence). Written as DNA, the CDR3 is TGTGCCAGTAGTGTTAACTATGGCTACACCTTC. Translating gives CASSVNYGYTF. Filled out from reference TRBV19 and TRBJ1-2, the complete variable domain reads DGGITQSPKYLFRKEGQNVTLSCEQNLNHDAMYWYRQDPGQGLRLIYYSQIVNDFQKGDIAEGYSVSREKKESFPLTVTSAQKNPTAFYLCASSVNYGYTFGSGTRLTVV.

The chain links TRBV6-5 to TRBJ2-7; perhaps D is TRBD1 or TRBD2 (6 bases each). This CDR3 region has 14 residues. V was pared by 6 bases and J by 0 bases, with 12 bases between. CDR1 is MNHEY and CDR2 is SVGAGI in the germline V gene. CDR3 coding DNA: TGTGCCAGCAGAACGGGGGCCCACTCCTACGAGCAGTACTTC. As protein: CASRTGAHSYEQYF.

This clone turned up a few times. The chain is built from TRBV19 and TRBJ1-5; D unresolved. This CDR3 is built from 14 residues. The germline V gene has CDR1 LNHDA and CDR2 SQIVND (reference sequence). V was trimmed by 2 bases and J by 0 bases, leaving 5 bases between them. The DNA of the CDR3 is TGTGCCAGTAGTATATTTGATAGCAATCAGCCCCAGCATTTT. Translation: CASSIFDSNQPQHF. Supplemented by reference TRBV19 and TRBJ1-5, the full variable domain reads DGGITQSPKYLFRKEGQNVTLSCEQNLNHDAMYWYRQDPGQGLRLIYYSQIVNDFQKGDIAEGYSVSREKKESFPLTVTSAQKNPTAFYLCASSIFDSNQPQHFGDGTRLSIL.

This clone appeared a single time. The rearrangement links TRBV2 to TRBJ1-3, with D unclear. V lost 4 bases and J 3 bases, leaving 16 bases between the germline ends. The V gene's germline CDR1 is SNHLY and CDR2 FYNNEI. The CDR3 is 16 residues long. Here the CDR3 reads CASSGATFHGGNTIYF. The DNA for the CDR3 is TGTGCCAGCAGTGGGGCGACCTTCCACGGTGGAAACACCATATATTTT.

The V gene is TRBV3-1 (or the pseudogene TRBV3-2), the J gene TRBJ1-6, with a tentative D call TRBD1 (6 bases). Per germline, CDR1 LGHDT and CDR2 YNNKEL (reference sequence). The CDR3 spans 15 residues. The ends were cut back, 1 base at V and 7 bases at J, with 11 bases in the middle. The CDR3 DNA follows: TGTGCCAGCAGCCAAGGGACAGAGATAAATTCACCCCTCCACTTT. This gives the protein CASSQGTEINSPLHF.

This clone was observed a handful of times. This chain connects TRBV6-5 to TRBJ2-2; 7 nucleotides agree with TRBD1. After removal of 10 bases from V and 0 bases from J, the junction contained 5 bases not matched to a gene. This CDR3 region has 14 residues. CDR1 and CDR2 (germline): MNHEY, SVGAGI. CDR3 coding DNA: TGTGCCATCATGGACAGGTCGAACACCGGGGAGCTGTTTTTT. Its protein product is CAIMDRSNTGELFF.

This chain joins TRBV21-1 and TRBJ2-1; the table assigns TRBD2, which was not confirmed against the DNA. TRBV21-1 is recorded as a pseudogene. This CDR3 has 15 amino acids. DNA for the CDR3: TGTGCCAGCAGCAAACTAGCGGGAGAATACAATGAGCAGTTCTTC. Protein: CASSKLAGEYNEQFF.

This clone was counted between two and nine times. This sequence joins TRBV2 and TRBJ1-5; 8 nucleotides agree with TRBD1. V shed 4 bases and J 4 bases; nucleotides not matched to a gene: 6. Germline V gene lookup returns CDR1 SNHLY and CDR2 FYNNEI. The CDR3 sequence is 15 residues long. The CDR3, as DNA: TGTGCCAGCAGTGTGTTAACAGGGGGGAATCAGCCCCAGCATTTT. It codes for CASSVLTGGNQPQHF. Full variable domain (remainder filled in from reference TRBV2 and TRBJ1-5): EPEVTQTPSHQVTQMGQEVILRCVPISNHLYFYWYRQILGQKVEFLVSFYNNEISEKSEIFDDQFSVERPDGSNFTLKIRSTKLEDSAMYFCASSVLTGGNQPQHFGDGTRLSIL.

The chain has TRBV6-4 and TRBJ2-3, with D unresolved. The V gene lost 0 bases and the J gene lost 4 bases, with 8 bases spanning the gap. The CDR3 covers 14 residues. Germline V gene data show CDR1 as MRHNA and CDR2 as SNTAGT. CDR3 sequence (DNA): TGTGCCAGCAGTGACTCGAATCCCCCAGATACGCAGTATTTT. This gives the protein CASSDSNPPDTQYF.

This clone was picked up a small number of times. J is TRBJ1-5 and V is TRBV5-5; no firm D call. The germline V gene has CDR1 SGHKS and CDR2 YYEKEE (reference sequence). Trimming took off 4 bases at V and 5 bases at J, with 7 bases between the two ends. The CDR3 spans 12 residues. CDR3: CASSPRDQPQHF. CDR3 nucleotides: TGTGCCAGCAGCCCAAGGGATCAGCCCCAGCATTTT.

V is TRBV6-5 and J is TRBJ1-3; maybe TRBD1 (5 bases). The CDR3 is 14 residues long. Germline CDR1 is MNHEY and CDR2 is SVGAGI. Trimming left V 6 bases short and J 3 bases short, with 12 bases between. CDR3 DNA: TGTGCCAGCAGGATCGAGAGGGGTGGAAACACCATATATTTT. Protein sequence: CASRIERGGNTIYF.

The V gene is TRBV7-9, the J gene TRBJ2-2; D unclear. The germline V gene encodes CDR1 SEHNR and CDR2 FQNEAQ (reference sequence). Between the trimmed V and J ends, which lost 3 bases and 0 bases, there was a span of 8 bases. This CDR3 has 15 residues. The CDR3 DNA is TGTGCCAGCAGCTTCGGCAGGACGAACACCGGGGAGCTGTTTTTT. As protein: CASSFGRTNTGELFF.

The chain recombines TRBV24-1 with TRBJ2-7, with 7 bases lining up with TRBD1. The CDR3 has 13 amino acids. Germline CDR1 KGHDR, CDR2 SFDVKD. V gave up 4 bases and J gave up 6 bases; unmatched junction bases: 5. The CDR3 protein is CATSELQGREQYF. Here the CDR3 DNA reads TGTGCCACCAGTGAGTTACAGGGGCGCGAGCAGTACTTC.

V gene TRBV5-1 combines with J gene TRBJ2-3; the D gene is possibly TRBD2 (5 bases). V was clipped by 7 bases and J by 2 bases, with 17 bases between them. This CDR3 comprises 15 residues. Germline loops: CDR1 SGHRS, CDR2 YFSETQ. The CDR3 nucleotides are TGCGCCAGCGCGCGGGCAACTAGGGACACAGATACGCAGTATTTT. It translates to CASARATRDTDTQYF.